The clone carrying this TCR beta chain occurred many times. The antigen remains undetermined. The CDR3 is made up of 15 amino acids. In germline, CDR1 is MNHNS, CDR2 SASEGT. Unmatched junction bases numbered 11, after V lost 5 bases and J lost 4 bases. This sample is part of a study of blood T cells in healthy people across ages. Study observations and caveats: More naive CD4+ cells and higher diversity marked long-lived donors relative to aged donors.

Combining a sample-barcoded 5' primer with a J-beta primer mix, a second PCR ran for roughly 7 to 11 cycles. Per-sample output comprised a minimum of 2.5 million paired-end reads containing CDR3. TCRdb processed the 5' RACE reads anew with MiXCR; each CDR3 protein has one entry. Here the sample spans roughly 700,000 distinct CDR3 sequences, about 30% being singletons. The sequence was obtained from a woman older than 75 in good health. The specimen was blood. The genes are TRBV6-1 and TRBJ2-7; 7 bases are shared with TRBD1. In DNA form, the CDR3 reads TGTGCCAGCAGTCCACAAAAGGGACAGATATACGAGCAGTACTTC. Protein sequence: CASSPQKGQIYEQYF.